This T cell receptor beta chain was identified during a study of cytomegalovirus exposure and HLA in healthy donors. Germline V lookup: CDR1 SGHTA, CDR2 FQGNSA. The CDR3 totals 14 residues. V dropped 1 base and J dropped 7 bases, with 11 bases sitting between them. The study ran its PCR with 60 Vbeta and 13 Jbeta primers. Data came from immunoSEQ multiplex PCR; TCRdb stores just in-frame clones and leaves some out. The data contain 150,000 to 250,000 clones, just over 75% of them seen just once; the ten biggest clones take up about 1.9%. Study observations and caveats: Rarity held for most TCR sequences, but there were some public TCRs that occurred in many donors. What TCR beta sequences reportedly achieved was accurate prediction of HLA-A and HLA-B alleles in most subjects. A later analysis appeared to link common viral pathogens to several of the most significant clusters. There were around 160 TCR beta chains listed as cytomegalovirus-associated.

On this clone itself: Its target is not known.

The chain is built from TRBV7-2 and TRBJ2-1; D may be TRBD2 (5 bases). Sequences were obtained from PBMCs. This TCR came from a young man in good health and CMV-seronegative. In nucleotides, the CDR3 is TGTGCCAGCAGCTTAGTTCCGTGGAGGAATGAGCAGTTCTTC. Its protein product is CASSLVPWRNEQFF.